One and the same sample provided the 9 T cell receptor beta chains below, sequenced in a study of cytomegalovirus exposure and HLA in healthy donors. Primers included in the PCR were 60 Vbeta and 13 Jbeta primers. Clones were sequenced by immunoSEQ multiplex PCR, and TCRdb holds only the in-frame ones, with some missing. Of 150,000 to 200,000 clones in the sample, about three quarters were seen once. Sequencing was carried out using PBMCs. Receptors were obtained from a man aged 18 to 30 in good health and CMV-seropositive.

Ten or more counts support this clone. This chain uses TRBV30 with TRBJ1-1; D is uncertain. V lost 5 bases to trimming and J lost 2 bases, with 6 bases between them. Germline V gene sequence: CDR1 GTSNPN, CDR2 SVGIG (reference sequence). The CDR3 consists of 11 residues. The CDR3 DNA reads as TGTGCCTGGCTTTTTAACACTGAAGCTTTCTTT. It yields the protein CAWLFNTEAFF.

This chain uses TRBV7-3 with TRBJ2-1, with 10 bases aligning to TRBD1. The CDR3 is made up of 16 amino acids. The germline V gene encodes CDR1 SGHTA and CDR2 FQGTGA. V lost 5 bases, J lost 2 bases, and 6 bases stayed unmatched. The CDR3 DNA follows: TGTGCCAGCAGCCTCGCTGGGACAGGGGCCTACAATGAGCAGTTCTTC. It yields the protein CASSLAGTGAYNEQFF.

The genes are TRBV4-1 and TRBJ2-1; possible D gene TRBD1, 5 bases. Deletions cut 0 bases from V and 8 bases from J, with 11 bases between. CDR1 is MGHRA, CDR2 YSYEKL, per germline. The CDR3 sequence is 14 residues long. The CDR3 region has the DNA TGCGCCAGCAGCCAAGATGGGGCCACCTATGAGCAGTTCTTC. Translated: CASSQDGATYEQFF.

This clone showed up just a few times. The chain employs TRBV6-5 and TRBJ2-5; TRBD2 matches 7 bases. The V and J ends lost 5 bases and 0 bases, in that order; junction bases with no gene match: 6. Germline V gene lookup returns CDR1 MNHEY and CDR2 SVGAGI. The CDR3 length is 15 residues. The CDR3 spells CASSPLSGNQETQYF. CDR3 DNA sequence: TGTGCCAGCAGTCCCCTAAGCGGGAACCAAGAGACCCAGTACTTC.

The chain is built from TRBV5-1 and TRBJ1-4; D may be TRBD1 (6 bases). The CDR3 has 18 residues. Looked up from germline, CDR1 is SGHRS and CDR2 is YFSETQ. Trimming left V 4 bases short and J 5 bases short, with 24 bases between. The CDR3 reads CASSRTLGRFRGNEKLFF. In DNA, the CDR3 is TGCGCCAGCAGCCGCACCCTGGGGCGGTTCAGGGGAAATGAAAAACTGTTTTTT.

The rearrangement links TRBV6-5 to TRBJ1-1; D is ambiguous. Germline-derived CDR1 and CDR2 are MNHEY and SVGAGI. Trimming left V 0 bases short and J 1 base short, with 12 bases between. This CDR3 is built from 16 residues. CDR3 residues: CASSYSNRRRNTEAFF. Written as DNA, the CDR3 is TGTGCCAGCAGTTACTCGAACCGACGGAGGAACACTGAAGCTTTCTTT.

The chain combines TRBV19 with TRBJ2-1; D may be TRBD1 (5 bases). V lost 7 bases to trimming and J lost 5 bases, with 15 bases between them. CDR1 LNHDA and CDR2 SQIVND come from the germline V gene (reference sequence). This CDR3 contains 14 residues. The CDR3 region has the DNA TGTGCCAGTATGTGGTCTCAGGGAAACAATGAGCAGTTCTTC. Its translation: CASMWSQGNNEQFF.

The rearrangement uses TRBV5-1 and TRBJ1-1; 8 bases match TRBD1. The germline V gene encodes CDR1 SGHRS and CDR2 YFSETQ. J lost 6 bases, V lost 4 bases, and 8 bases had no gene match. This CDR3 has 14 residues. This CDR3 reads CASSMQGAKSEAFF. The DNA for the CDR3 is TGCGCCAGCAGCATGCAGGGGGCGAAGTCTGAAGCTTTCTTT. The full variable domain, its missing parts supplied by reference TRBV5-1 and TRBJ1-1, is KAGVTQTPRYLIKTRGQQVTLSCSPISGHRSVSWYQQTPGQGLQFLFEYFSETQRNKGNFPGRFSGRQFSNSRSEMNVSTLELGDSALYLCASSMQGAKSEAFFGQGTRLTVV.

This rearrangement joins TRBV5-6 to TRBJ2-7, with D possibly being TRBD2 (5 bases). V lost 1 base and J 0 bases, leaving 14 bases between the germline ends. CDR3 length equals 16 residues. CDR1 and CDR2 from the germline V gene are SGHDT and YYEEEE. The CDR3 DNA is TGTGCCAGCAGCTTGTGGGCGGTAGGGAGCTCCTACGAGCAGTACGTC. It yields the protein CASSLWAVGSSYEQYV.